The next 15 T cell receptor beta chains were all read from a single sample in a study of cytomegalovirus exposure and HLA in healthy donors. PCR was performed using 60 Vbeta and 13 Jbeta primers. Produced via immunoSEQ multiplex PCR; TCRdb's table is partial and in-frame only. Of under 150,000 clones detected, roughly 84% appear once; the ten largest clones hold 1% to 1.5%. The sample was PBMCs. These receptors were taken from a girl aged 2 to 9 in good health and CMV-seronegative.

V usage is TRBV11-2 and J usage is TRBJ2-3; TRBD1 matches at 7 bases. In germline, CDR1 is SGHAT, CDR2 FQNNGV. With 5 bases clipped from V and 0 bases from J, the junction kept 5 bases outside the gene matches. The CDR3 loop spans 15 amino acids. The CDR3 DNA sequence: TGTGCCAGCAGCCCCCAGGGGGAAAGCACAGATACGCAGTATTTT. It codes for CASSPQGESTDTQYF.

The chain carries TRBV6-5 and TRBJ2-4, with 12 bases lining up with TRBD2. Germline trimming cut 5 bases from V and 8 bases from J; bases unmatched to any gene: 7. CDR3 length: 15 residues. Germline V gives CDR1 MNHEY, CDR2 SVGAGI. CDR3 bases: TGTGCCAGCAGTCAACGGACTAGCGGGATTGACATTCAGTACTTC. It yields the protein CASSQRTSGIDIQYF.

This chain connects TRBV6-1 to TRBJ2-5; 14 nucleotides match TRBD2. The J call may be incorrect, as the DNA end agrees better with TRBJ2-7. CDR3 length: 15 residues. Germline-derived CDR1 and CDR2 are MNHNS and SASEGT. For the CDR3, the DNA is TGTGCCAGCAGTGAAGAAGGACTAGCGGGAGGCGAGCAGTACTTC. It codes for CASSEEGLAGGEQYF.

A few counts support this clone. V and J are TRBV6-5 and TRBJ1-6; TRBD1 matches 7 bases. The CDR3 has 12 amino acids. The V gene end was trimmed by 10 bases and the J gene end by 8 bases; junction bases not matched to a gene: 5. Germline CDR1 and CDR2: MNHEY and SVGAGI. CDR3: CATRTGDSPLHF. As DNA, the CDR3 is TGTGCCACCCGGACAGGCGATTCACCCCTCCACTTT.

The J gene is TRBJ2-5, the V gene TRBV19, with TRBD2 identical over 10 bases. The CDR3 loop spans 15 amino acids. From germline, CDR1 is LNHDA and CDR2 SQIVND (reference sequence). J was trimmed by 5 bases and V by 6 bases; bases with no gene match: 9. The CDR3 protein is CASSSNSGGSETQYF. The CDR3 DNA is TGTGCCAGTAGCTCGAATAGCGGGGGGTCGGAGACCCAGTACTTC.

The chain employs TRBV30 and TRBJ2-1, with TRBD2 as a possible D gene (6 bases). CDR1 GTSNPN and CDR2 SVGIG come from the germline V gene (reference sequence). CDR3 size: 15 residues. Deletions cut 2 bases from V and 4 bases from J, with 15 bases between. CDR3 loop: CAWSFGSGAYNEQFF. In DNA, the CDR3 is TGTGCCTGGAGTTTTGGGTCGGGAGCTTACAATGAGCAGTTCTTC.

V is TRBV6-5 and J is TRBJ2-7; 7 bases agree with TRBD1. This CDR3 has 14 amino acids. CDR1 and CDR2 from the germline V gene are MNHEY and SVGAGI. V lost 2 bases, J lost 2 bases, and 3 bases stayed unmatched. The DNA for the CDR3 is TGTGCCAGCAGTTACGGACAGGCGACCTACGAGCAGTACTTC. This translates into CASSYGQATYEQYF.

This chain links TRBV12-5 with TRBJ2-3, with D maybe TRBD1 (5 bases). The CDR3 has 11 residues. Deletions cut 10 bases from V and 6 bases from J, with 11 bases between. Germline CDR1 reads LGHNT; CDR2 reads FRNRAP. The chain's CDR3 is CATHRRDTQYF. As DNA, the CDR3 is TGTGCTACCCACAGGCGGGATACGCAGTATTTT.

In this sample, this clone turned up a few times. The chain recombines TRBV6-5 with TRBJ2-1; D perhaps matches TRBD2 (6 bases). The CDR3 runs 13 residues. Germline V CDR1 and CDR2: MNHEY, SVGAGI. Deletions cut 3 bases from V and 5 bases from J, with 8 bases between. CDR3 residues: CASSYGGNNEQFF. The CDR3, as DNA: TGTGCCAGCAGTTATGGCGGGAACAATGAGCAGTTCTTC.

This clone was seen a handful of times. The CDR3 loop is CASSMGHEKLFF. The CDR3 coding sequence is TGTGCCAGTAGTATGGGGCACGAAAAACTGTTTTTT. The J gene is TRBJ1-4, the V gene TRBV19; possibly TRBD1 for D (5 bases). The CDR3 length is 12 residues. Trimming took 3 bases from V and 8 from J, leaving 7 bases between them. CDR1 LNHDA and CDR2 SQIVND come from the germline V gene (reference sequence).

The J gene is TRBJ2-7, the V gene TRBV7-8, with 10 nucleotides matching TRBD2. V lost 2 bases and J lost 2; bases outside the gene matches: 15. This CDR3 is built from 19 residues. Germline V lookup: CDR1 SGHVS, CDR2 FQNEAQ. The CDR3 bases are TGTGCCAGCAGCTTACAAACGAGGTTGGCTAGCGGGAGCCCCTACGAGCAGTACTTC. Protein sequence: CASSLQTRLASGSPYEQYF.

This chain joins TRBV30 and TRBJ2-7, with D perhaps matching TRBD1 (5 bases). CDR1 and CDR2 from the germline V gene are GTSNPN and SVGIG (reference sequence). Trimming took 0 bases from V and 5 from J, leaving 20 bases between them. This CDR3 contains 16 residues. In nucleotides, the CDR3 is TGTGCCTGGAGTGTATTCGGCAGGGAAGGGGCCGACGAGCAGTACTTC. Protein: CAWSVFGREGADEQYF.

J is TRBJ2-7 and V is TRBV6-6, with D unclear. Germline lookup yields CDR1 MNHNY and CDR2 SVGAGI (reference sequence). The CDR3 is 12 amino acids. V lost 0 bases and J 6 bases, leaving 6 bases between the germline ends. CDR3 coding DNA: TGTGCCAGCAGTTACTCGTTGAGCGAGCAGTACTTC. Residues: CASSYSLSEQYF.

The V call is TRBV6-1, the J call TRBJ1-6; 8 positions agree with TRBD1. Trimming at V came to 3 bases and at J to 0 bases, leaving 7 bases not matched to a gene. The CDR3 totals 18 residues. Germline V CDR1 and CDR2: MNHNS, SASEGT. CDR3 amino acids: CASSDLQGGLSYNSPLHF. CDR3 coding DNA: TGTGCCAGCAGTGACCTACAGGGGGGACTCTCCTATAATTCACCCCTCCACTTT.

The CDR3 protein is CASSESYLTGGYGYTF. CDR3 DNA: TGTGCCAGCAGTGAATCCTACTTGACAGGCGGCTATGGCTACACCTTC. The V and J genes are TRBV25-1 and TRBJ1-2; D may be TRBD1 (6 bases). Trimming took off 1 base at V and 4 bases at J, with 16 bases between the two ends. Per germline, CDR1 MGHDK and CDR2 SYGVNS. The CDR3 is made up of 16 amino acids.